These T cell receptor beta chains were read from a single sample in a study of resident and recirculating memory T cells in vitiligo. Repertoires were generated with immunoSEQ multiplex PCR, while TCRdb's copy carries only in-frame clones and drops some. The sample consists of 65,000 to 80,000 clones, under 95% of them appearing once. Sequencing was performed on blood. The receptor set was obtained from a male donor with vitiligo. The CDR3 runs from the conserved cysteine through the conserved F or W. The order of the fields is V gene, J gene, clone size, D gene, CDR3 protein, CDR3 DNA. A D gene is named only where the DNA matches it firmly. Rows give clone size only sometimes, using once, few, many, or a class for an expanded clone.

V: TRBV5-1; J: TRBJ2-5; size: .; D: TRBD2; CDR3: CASSLALAGGAQETQYF; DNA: TGCGCCAGCAGCTTGGCTCTAGCGGGAGGGGCCCAAGAGACCCAGTACTTC
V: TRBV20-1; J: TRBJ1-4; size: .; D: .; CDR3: CSATHLRGRIF; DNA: TGCAGTGCTACCCACCTACGGGGTAGAATTTTT
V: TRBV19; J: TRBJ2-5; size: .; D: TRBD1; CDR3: CASSLVPHRTGGPRETQYF; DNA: TGTGCCAGTAGCCTAGTACCCCACCGTACAGGGGGCCCCAGGGAGACCCAGTACTTC
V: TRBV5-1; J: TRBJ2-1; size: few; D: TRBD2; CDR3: CASRGLAASYNEQFF; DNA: TGCGCCAGCAGAGGACTAGCGGCATCCTACAATGAGCAGTTCTTC
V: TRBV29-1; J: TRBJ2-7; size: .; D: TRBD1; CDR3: CSVDRQGSYEQYF; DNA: TGCAGCGTGGACCGACAGGGCTCCTACGAGCAGTACTTC
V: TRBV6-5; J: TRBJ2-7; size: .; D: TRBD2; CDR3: CASSSLSGSNEQYF; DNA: TGTGCCAGCAGTTCCCTTAGCGGGAGCAACGAGCAGTACTTC
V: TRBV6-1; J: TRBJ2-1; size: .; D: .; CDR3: CASVGSNYNEQFF; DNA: TGTGCCAGCGTCGGGAGCAACTACAATGAGCAGTTCTTC
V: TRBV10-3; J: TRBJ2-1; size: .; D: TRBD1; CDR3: CAIAQGGTYNEQFF; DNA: TGTGCCATCGCCCAAGGGGGCACCTACAATGAGCAGTTCTTC
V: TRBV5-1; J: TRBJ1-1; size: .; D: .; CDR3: CASSLASKGLNTEAFF; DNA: TGCGCCAGCAGCTTGGCCTCCAAGGGGCTGAACACTGAAGCTTTCTTT
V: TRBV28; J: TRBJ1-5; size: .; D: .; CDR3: CASSLINQPQHF; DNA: TGTGCCAGCAGCTTAATAAATCAGCCCCAGCATTTT
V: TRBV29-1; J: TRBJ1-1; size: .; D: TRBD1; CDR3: CSPGTGGAGTEAFF; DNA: TGCAGCCCCGGGACAGGGGGCGCGGGGACTGAAGCTTTCTTT
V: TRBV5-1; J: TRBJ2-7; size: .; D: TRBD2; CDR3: CASSSPRTSGRDEQYF; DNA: TGCGCCAGCAGCTCGCCGCGGACTAGCGGGAGGGACGAGCAGTACTTC
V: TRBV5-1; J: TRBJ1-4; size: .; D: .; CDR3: CASSLDRVLFF; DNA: TGCGCCAGCAGCTTGGACAGGGTCCTGTTTTTT
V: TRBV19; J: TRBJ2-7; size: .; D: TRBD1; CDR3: CASSMGTGLYEQYF; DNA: TGTGCCAGTAGTATGGGGACAGGTCTCTACGAGCAGTACTTC
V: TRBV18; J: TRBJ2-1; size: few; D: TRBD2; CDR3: CASSQLAGFSYNEQFF; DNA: TGTGCCAGCTCCCAACTAGCGGGTTTCTCCTACAATGAGCAGTTCTTC
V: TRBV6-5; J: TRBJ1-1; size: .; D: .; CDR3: CASSYQGSYTEAFF; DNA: TGTGCCAGCAGTTACCAGGGGTCTTACACTGAAGCTTTCTTT
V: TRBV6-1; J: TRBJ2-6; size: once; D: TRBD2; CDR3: CASSARTSVYSGANVLTF; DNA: TGTGCCAGCAGTGCTCGGACTAGCGTGTACTCTGGGGCCAACGTCCTGACTTTC
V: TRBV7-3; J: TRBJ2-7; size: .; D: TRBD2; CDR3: CASSPNLAGVYEQYF; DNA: TGTGCCAGCAGCCCAAATCTAGCGGGAGTTTACGAGCAGTACTTC
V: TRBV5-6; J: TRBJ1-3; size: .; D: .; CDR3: CASSLGRGNTIYF; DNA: TGTGCCAGCAGCTTGGGCAGGGGCAACACCATATATTTT
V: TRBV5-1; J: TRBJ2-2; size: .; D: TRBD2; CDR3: CASSLTSDHTGELFF; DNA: TGCGCCAGCAGCTTAACTAGCGACCACACCGGGGAGCTGTTTTTT
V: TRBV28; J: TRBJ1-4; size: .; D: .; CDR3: CASRGAGQTNEKLFF; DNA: TGTGCCAGCAGGGGAGCGGGACAAACTAATGAAAAACTGTTTTTT
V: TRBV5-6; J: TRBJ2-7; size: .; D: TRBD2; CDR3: CASRGGTSGYEQYF; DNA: TGTGCCAGCAGAGGTGGGACTAGCGGCTACGAGCAGTACTTC
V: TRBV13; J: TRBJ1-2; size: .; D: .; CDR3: CASSLFESGLNYGYTF; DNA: TGTGCCAGCAGCTTATTTGAGTCCGGTCTGAACTATGGCTACACCTTC
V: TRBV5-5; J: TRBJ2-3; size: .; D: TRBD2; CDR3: CASITPTSGSTDTQYF; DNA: TGTGCCAGCATTACTCCGACTAGCGGAAGCACAGATACGCAGTATTTT
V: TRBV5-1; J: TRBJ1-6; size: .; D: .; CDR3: CASSLAEGVNSPLHF; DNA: TGCGCCAGCAGCTTGGCCGAAGGGGTCAATTCACCCCTCCACTTT
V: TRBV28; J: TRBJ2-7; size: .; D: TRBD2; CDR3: CASSSLTGLAVYEQYF; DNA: TGTGCCAGCAGTTCCCTGACGGGACTAGCGGTCTACGAGCAGTACTTC
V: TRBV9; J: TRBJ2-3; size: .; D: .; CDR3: CASSPKGGGGTDTQYF; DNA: TGTGCCAGCAGCCCTAAAGGTGGCGGGGGCACAGATACGCAGTATTTT
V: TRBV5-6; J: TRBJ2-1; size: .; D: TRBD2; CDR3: CASSLVLAGLRSYNEQFF; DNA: TGTGCCAGCAGCTTGGTACTAGCGGGACTTCGCTCCTACAATGAGCAGTTCTTC
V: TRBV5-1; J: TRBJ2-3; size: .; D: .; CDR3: CASSLVEGGSTDTQYF; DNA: TGCGCCAGCAGCTTGGTGGAGGGAGGAAGCACAGATACGCAGTATTTT
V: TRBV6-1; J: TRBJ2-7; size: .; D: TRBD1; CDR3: CASSAGRQGKLSDEQYF; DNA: TGTGCCAGCAGTGCCGGGAGACAGGGGAAACTATCGGACGAGCAGTACTTC
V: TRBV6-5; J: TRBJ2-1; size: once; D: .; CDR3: CASRRSQSGNEQFF; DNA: TGTGCCAGCAGACGGTCACAGTCAGGCAATGAGCAGTTCTTC
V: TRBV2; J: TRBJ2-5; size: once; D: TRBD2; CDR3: CASSPDLAGPGETQYF; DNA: TGTGCCAGCAGTCCAGACCTAGCGGGCCCCGGGGAGACCCAGTACTTC
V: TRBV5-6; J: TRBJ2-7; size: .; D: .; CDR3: CASSLTSFGHEQYF; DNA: TGTGCCAGCAGCTTGACCTCCTTTGGCCACGAGCAGTACTTC
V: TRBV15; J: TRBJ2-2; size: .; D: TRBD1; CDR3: CATSGGQGTVNAGELFF; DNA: TGTGCCACCAGTGGGGGACAGGGAACAGTTAACGCCGGGGAGCTGTTTTTT
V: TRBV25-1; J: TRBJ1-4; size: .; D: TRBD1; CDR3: CASRGTVRNEKLFF; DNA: TGTGCCAGCAGGGGGACAGTACGCAATGAAAAACTGTTTTTT
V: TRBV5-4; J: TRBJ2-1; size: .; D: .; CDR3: CASSPGRGHNEQFF; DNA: TGTGCCAGCAGCCCTGGCAGGGGACACAATGAGCAGTTCTTC
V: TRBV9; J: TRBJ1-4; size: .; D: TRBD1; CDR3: CASSAPKQGVTNEKLFF; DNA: TGTGCCAGCAGCGCCCCTAAACAGGGGGTTACTAATGAAAAACTGTTTTTT